The next 10 T cell receptor beta chains were all read from a single sample in a study of T-cell memory formation after mild COVID-19. MiXCR, applied by TCRdb to the 5' RACE reads, yields one record per CDR3 protein. The sample includes over 350,000 distinct CDR3 sequences, 16% of them seen just once. The sequencing input was PBMCs or a T cell subset sorted from them (not recorded which). Source of these receptors: a man between 18 and 35 years old who had mild COVID-19 (a few samples of this study predate the infection). Cell type and time point are not known.

This clonotype was detected only a few times. This chain connects TRBV27 to TRBJ2-2; tentatively, D is TRBD2 (6 bases). From germline, CDR1 is MNHEY and CDR2 SMNVEV (reference sequence). The CDR3 totals 16 residues. V lost 5 bases to trimming and J lost 1 base, with 14 bases between them. The chain's CDR3 is CASSPPRRGNTGELFF. In DNA, the CDR3 is TGTGCCAGCAGTCCCCCCCGGCGGGGGAACACCGGGGAGCTGTTTTTT.

This clonotype was seen at least ten times. The V gene is TRBV10-3, the J gene TRBJ2-5; weak D call: TRBD2 (6 bases). V was pared by 10 bases and J by 4 bases, with 13 bases between. The germline V gene encodes CDR1 ENHRY and CDR2 SYGVKD. The CDR3 contains 12 residues. DNA for the CDR3: TGTGCCACCGGGATGGGGGGAGAGACCCAGTACTTC. It translates to CATGMGGETQYF.

In this sample, this clonotype turned up a few times. CDR3 bases: TGTGCCAGCAGCTTATTTCATCCCTACGAGCAGTACGTC. As protein: CASSLFHPYEQYV. The chain joins TRBV7-2 to TRBJ2-7; D is undetermined. The CDR3 length is 13 residues. The germline CDR1 and CDR2 sequences are SGHTA and FQGNSA. The germline V and J ends were trimmed by 2 bases and 2 bases, with 7 bases remaining between them.

This clonotype has more than one count but fewer than ten. The V gene is TRBV28, the J gene TRBJ1-2, with no clear D. V was shortened by 4 bases and J by 5 bases, with 17 bases between the two germline ends. CDR3 length equals 15 residues. The germline V gene encodes CDR1 MDHEN and CDR2 SYDVKM. CDR3 nucleotide sequence: TGTGCCAGCAGTTCCCTTCCCTCCGCACGGTATGGCTACACCTTC. Encoded protein: CASSSLPSARYGYTF.

The rearrangement links TRBV15 to TRBJ2-5, with TRBD2 matching 13 bases. Germline CDR1 reads LNHNV; CDR2 reads YYDKDF (reference sequence). This CDR3 comprises 17 residues. Trimming took 0 bases from V and 4 from J; bases not matched to a gene: 5. CDR3 coding DNA: TGTGCCACCAGCAGAGAGAGACTAGCGGGGGGTTTAGAGACCCAGTACTTC. Residues: CATSRERLAGGLETQYF.

This chain connects TRBV15 to TRBJ1-3; D ambiguous. The CDR3 sequence is 17 residues long. The germline gives CDR1 LNHNV, CDR2 YYDKDF (reference sequence). The germline V and J ends were trimmed by 5 bases and 4 bases, with 21 bases remaining between them. The CDR3 DNA sequence: TGTGCCACCAGCCCTTCCCCGGGAAATTCGGGAGGAAACACCATATATTTT. It yields the protein CATSPSPGNSGGNTIYF.

The chain employs TRBV9 and TRBJ2-1, with TRBD1 matching 7 bases. The ends lost 9 bases at V and 4 bases at J; junction bases unmatched: 4. The CDR3 sequence is 12 residues long. Germline loops: CDR1 SGDLS, CDR2 YYNGEE. The CDR3 region is CATGQEYNEQFF. DNA for the CDR3: TGTGCCACTGGACAGGAATACAATGAGCAGTTCTTC. Full variable domain (outside the CDR3, taken from reference TRBV9 and TRBJ2-1): DSGVTQTPKHLITATGQRVTLRCSPRSGDLSVYWYQQSLDQGLQFLIQYYNGEERAKGNILERFSAQQFPDLHSELNLSSLELGDSALYFCATGQEYNEQFFGPGTRLTVL.

This chain links TRBV11-2 with TRBJ2-3, with TRBD2 matching 12 bases. V shed 3 bases, J shed 6 bases, and the junction held 7 bases outside the gene matches. The CDR3 covers 16 residues. CDR1 and CDR2 (germline): SGHAT, FQNNGV. The CDR3 loop is CASSLELAGGADTQYF. CDR3 in DNA: TGTGCCAGCAGCTTGGAGCTAGCGGGGGGGGCGGATACGCAGTATTTT.

The rearrangement joins TRBV28 to TRBJ2-7, with TRBD2 matching over 11 bases. The CDR3 is made up of 15 amino acids. CDR1 is MDHEN, CDR2 SYDVKM, per germline. Trimming removed 5 bases from V and 6 bases from J; junction bases left unmatched: 9. In nucleotides, the CDR3 is TGTGCCAGCAGTCGTCTAGCGGGGGGTCCCGGCGAGCAGTACGTC. Its protein product is CASSRLAGGPGEQYV.

A few counts support this clonotype. The chain recombines TRBV12-3 or TRBV12-4 with TRBJ2-3, with D tentatively TRBD2 (6 bases). CDR3 size: 14 residues. V lost 6 bases and J lost 1, with 11 bases in between. DNA of the CDR3: TGTGCCAGCAGACCGGGACTGGGCACAGATACGCAGTATTTT. As protein: CASRPGLGTDTQYF.